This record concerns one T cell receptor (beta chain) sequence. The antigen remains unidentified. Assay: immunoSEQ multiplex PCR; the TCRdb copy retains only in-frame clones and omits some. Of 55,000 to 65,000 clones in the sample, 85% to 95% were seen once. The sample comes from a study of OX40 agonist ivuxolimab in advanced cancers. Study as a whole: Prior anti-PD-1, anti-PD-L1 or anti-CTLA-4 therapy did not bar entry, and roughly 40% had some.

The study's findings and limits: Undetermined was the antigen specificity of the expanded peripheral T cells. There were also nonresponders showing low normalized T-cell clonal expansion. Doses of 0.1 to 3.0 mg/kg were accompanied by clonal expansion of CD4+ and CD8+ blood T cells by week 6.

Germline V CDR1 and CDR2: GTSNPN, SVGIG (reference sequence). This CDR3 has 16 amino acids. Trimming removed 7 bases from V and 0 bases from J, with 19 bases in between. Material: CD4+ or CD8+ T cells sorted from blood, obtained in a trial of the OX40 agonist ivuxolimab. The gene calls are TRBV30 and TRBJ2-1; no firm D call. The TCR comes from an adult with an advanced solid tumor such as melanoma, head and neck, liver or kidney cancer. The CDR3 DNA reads TGTGCCTACCACCTAGGACGGGCAAGCTCCTACAATGAGCAGTTCTTC. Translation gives CAYHLGRASSYNEQFF.